One sample yielded the 15 T cell receptor beta chains listed below, sequenced in a study of cytomegalovirus exposure and HLA in healthy donors. The PCR made use of 60 Vbeta and 13 Jbeta primers. The method was immunoSEQ multiplex PCR; TCRdb's version includes in-frame clones alone and lacks a portion of them. Among over 45,000 clones listed, approximately 80% were seen once. The material sequenced was PBMCs. The receptor source for this set is a man aged 25-40 years in good health and CMV-seronegative.

The chain combines TRBV7-9 with TRBJ1-1; D is uncertain. The CDR3 totals 14 residues. Trimming took off 2 bases at V and 11 bases at J, with 18 bases between the two ends. Germline V lookup: CDR1 SEHNR, CDR2 FQNEAQ (reference sequence). The CDR3 DNA follows: TGTGCCAGCAGCTTAAATTCCGGGGTTTTGGATGCTTTCTTT. Translating it yields CASSLNSGVLDAFF.

In this sample, this clone turned up a few times. The chain uses TRBV7-9 and TRBJ1-4; TRBD1 might be the D (5 bases). Trimming removed 5 bases from V and 6 bases from J, with 16 bases in between. The CDR3 runs 15 residues. Germline lookup yields CDR1 SEHNR and CDR2 FQNEAQ (reference sequence). CDR3 loop: CASSPRTGGDEKLFF. CDR3 in DNA: TGTGCCAGCAGCCCCCGGACGGGAGGGGATGAAAAACTGTTTTTT.

This chain uses TRBV5-5 with TRBJ1-6, with 7 nucleotides matching TRBD1. With V trimmed by 3 bases and J by 2 bases, 5 bases remained unmatched. This CDR3 region has 16 residues. Germline loops: CDR1 SGHKS, CDR2 YYEKEE (reference sequence). The CDR3 DNA sequence: TGTGCCAGCAGCTCGGGACAGACCACCTATAATTCACCCCTCCACTTT. Residues: CASSSGQTTYNSPLHF. The complete variable domain, with remaining parts taken from reference TRBV5-5 and TRBJ1-6, reads DAGVTQSPTHLIKTRGQQVTLRCSPISGHKSVSWYQQVLGQGPQFIFQYYEKEERGRGNFPDRFSARQFPNYSSELNVNALLLGDSALYLCASSSGQTTYNSPLHFGNGTRLTVT.

V and J are TRBV11-2 and TRBJ1-2, with TRBD1 matching over 7 bases. The ends lost 6 bases at V and 0 bases at J; junction bases unmatched: 7. The CDR3 is made up of 15 amino acids. Germline V gives CDR1 SGHAT, CDR2 FQNNGV. The CDR3 coding sequence is TGTGCCAGCAGAGGACAGGCAATAGCTAACTATGGCTACACCTTC. Its translation is CASRGQAIANYGYTF.

The chain's CDR3 is CASSPFIGRVTDTQYF. In DNA form, the CDR3 reads TGTGCCAGCAGCCCCTTCATCGGGCGGGTCACAGATACGCAGTATTTT. J is TRBJ2-3 and V is TRBV7-2; TRBD2 is a possible D gene (5 bases). CDR1 and CDR2 from the germline V gene are SGHTA and FQGNSA. V lost 5 bases to trimming and J lost 2 bases, with 17 bases between them. The CDR3 is 16 amino acids.

The V gene is TRBV7-2, the J gene TRBJ1-2, with D possibly TRBD1 on 5 matching bases. CDR1 SGHTA and CDR2 FQGNSA come from the germline V gene. The CDR3 has 15 amino acids. V lost 2 bases and J 2 bases, leaving 12 bases between the germline ends. As DNA, the CDR3 is TGTGCCAGCAGCTTAATCGAAAGGGGCAACTATGGCTACACCTTC. As protein: CASSLIERGNYGYTF.

The chain carries TRBV20-1 and TRBJ1-1, with D maybe TRBD1 (5 bases). The germline V gene encodes CDR1 DFQATT and CDR2 SNEGSKA (reference sequence). The CDR3 has 11 amino acids. V gave up 5 bases and J gave up 10 bases, with 14 bases separating them. The DNA of the CDR3 is TGCAGTGCTCACAAGTGGGGGGTAGCTTTCTTT. This codes for CSAHKWGVAFF.

The chain employs TRBV4-3 and TRBJ2-1; TRBD2 might be the D (6 bases). From germline, CDR1 is LGHNA and CDR2 YSLEER. V lost 0 bases to trimming and J lost 10 bases, with 13 bases between them. The CDR3 extends over 14 amino acids. Here the CDR3 reads CASSQEGGGGEQFF. The CDR3 DNA is TGCGCCAGCAGCCAAGAGGGGGGAGGCGGCGAGCAGTTCTTC.

The sample holds a few counts of this clone. This chain joins TRBV27 and TRBJ1-1; 8 bases fit TRBD1. This CDR3 has 14 residues. Germline V gene lookup returns CDR1 MNHEY and CDR2 SMNVEV (reference sequence). Trimming at V came to 6 bases and at J to 1 base, leaving 4 bases not matched to a gene. In DNA, the CDR3 is TGTGCCAGCAGGGCAGGGGGCTGGAACACTGAAGCTTTCTTT. It translates to CASRAGGWNTEAFF.

The sample holds a few counts of this clone. The junction does not match germline at one end; this may be a read error. The chain couples TRBV30 to TRBJ2-1; TRBD2 is a possible D gene (5 bases). Germline-derived CDR1 and CDR2 are GTSNPN and SVGIG (reference sequence). The CDR3 extends over 14 amino acids. CDR3 in amino acids: CAWSWTHSDNEQFF. CDR3 in DNA: TGTGCCTGGAGCTGGACTCACTCCGACAATGAGCAGTTCTTC.

The rearrangement joins TRBV18 to TRBJ1-1, with TRBD1 as a possible D gene (5 bases). Germline CDR1 KGHSH, CDR2 LQKENI. V was trimmed by 3 bases and J by 2 bases, leaving 13 bases between them. The CDR3 sequence is 15 residues long. CDR3 coding DNA: TGTGCCAGCTCACCGTCGGGGGGGGACAACACTGAAGCTTTCTTT. As protein: CASSPSGGDNTEAFF.

The DNA for the CDR3 is TGCGCCAGCAGCCAACCGGGACAGGGCCACTATGGCTACACCTTC. It specifies CASSQPGQGHYGYTF. V gene TRBV4-3 combines with J gene TRBJ1-2, with 9 bases fitting TRBD1. The CDR3 consists of 15 residues. J was trimmed by 3 bases and V by 2 bases; bases with no gene match: 4. In germline, CDR1 is LGHNA, CDR2 YSLEER.

The CDR3 coding sequence is TGTGCCAGCAGCCCGACAGGGGCAGATACGCAGTATTTT. This translates into CASSPTGADTQYF. The gene calls are TRBV11-3 and TRBJ2-3, with 8 bases that match TRBD1. This CDR3 spans 13 amino acids. V shed 5 bases and J 4 bases; nucleotides not matched to a gene: 2. Germline assignment: CDR1 SGHNT and CDR2 YENEEA.

Notes on this clone: The junction departs from the called germline gene at one end, perhaps through a read error. The chain is built from TRBV2 and TRBJ2-5; 7 bases match TRBD2. The CDR3 is 15 residues long. The germline V gene has CDR1 SNHLY and CDR2 FYNNEI. The CDR3 loop reads CASRQTTSLQKTQYF. The CDR3 coding sequence is TGTGCCAGCAGGCAAACGACTAGCCTCCAAAAGACCCAGTACTTC.

The chain uses TRBV7-9 and TRBJ1-1; D remains unclear. The CDR3 is made up of 17 amino acids. With 4 bases removed from V and 0 bases from J, the gap between germline ends came to 18 bases. CDR1 is SEHNR and CDR2 is FQNEAQ in the germline V gene (reference sequence). CDR3 protein: CASSSLPGLIMNTEAFF. CDR3 in DNA: TGTGCCAGCAGCTCCTTGCCGGGTCTTATTATGAACACTGAAGCTTTCTTT.